A selection of T cell receptor beta chains follows, all from one sample in a study of radiotherapy plus CTLA-4 blockade in lung cancer. TCRdb's copy holds only in-frame clones and misses some; the assay was immunoSEQ multiplex PCR. The sample has about 100,000 clones; around four fifths are singletons. Specimen: peripheral blood, collected from a patient treated with radiotherapy plus ipilimumab. The receptors shown here come from a human donor with non-small cell lung cancer who had stable disease on radiotherapy plus ipilimumab. CDR3s include the opening cysteine and the closing phenylalanine or tryptophan. A D gene is named only where the DNA matches it firmly. Expanded clones are given a class, and other clones once, few, many or no size at all.

j_call: TRBJ1-1; d_call: NA; v_call: TRBV7-2; clone_size: NA; cdr3_aa: CASRWRMNTEAFF; cdr3_nt: TGTGCCAGCAGATGGAGGATGAACACTGAAGCTTTCTTT
j_call: TRBJ1-6; d_call: TRBD1; v_call: TRBV5-1; clone_size: NA; cdr3_aa: CASGDRGTSPLHF; cdr3_nt: TGCGCCAGCGGGGACAGGGGGACTTCACCCCTCCACTTT
j_call: TRBJ2-7; d_call: NA; v_call: TRBV5-1; clone_size: NA; cdr3_aa: CASSGGINEQYF; cdr3_nt: TGCGCCAGCAGCGGGGGTATCAACGAGCAGTACTTC
j_call: TRBJ2-5; d_call: NA; v_call: TRBV2; clone_size: NA; cdr3_aa: CASSGYSVETQYF; cdr3_nt: TGTGCCAGCAGTGGTTATAGCGTAGAGACCCAGTACTTC
j_call: TRBJ2-1; d_call: TRBD2; v_call: TRBV6-1; clone_size: few; cdr3_aa: CASSDTGTRVNEQFF; cdr3_nt: TGTGCCAGCAGTGATACCGGGACTAGAGTCAATGAGCAGTTCTTC
j_call: TRBJ2-3; d_call: NA; v_call: TRBV5-4; clone_size: NA; cdr3_aa: CASSLGRGTSTDTQYF; cdr3_nt: TGTGCCAGCAGCTTGGGGCGGGGCACTAGCACAGATACGCAGTATTTT
j_call: TRBJ1-2; d_call: NA; v_call: TRBV28; clone_size: NA; cdr3_aa: CASSFRGNPYGYTF; cdr3_nt: TGTGCCAGCAGTTTTCGGGGGAATCCTTATGGCTACACCTTC
j_call: TRBJ2-3; d_call: NA; v_call: TRBV7-3; clone_size: NA; cdr3_aa: CASSLTGGTDTQYF; cdr3_nt: TGTGCCAGCAGCTTAACGGGGGGAACAGATACGCAGTATTTT
j_call: TRBJ2-3; d_call: NA; v_call: TRBV20-1; clone_size: NA; cdr3_aa: CRSSTDTQYF; cdr3_nt: TGTCGGTCGAGCACAGATACGCAGTATTTT
j_call: TRBJ2-1; d_call: NA; v_call: TRBV10-3; clone_size: few; cdr3_aa: CAISNDREQFF; cdr3_nt: TGTGCCATCAGTAACGACAGGGAGCAGTTCTTC
j_call: TRBJ1-2; d_call: NA; v_call: TRBV7-2; clone_size: NA; cdr3_aa: CAISKIRPGVPHPFYTF; cdr3_nt: TGTGCCATCTCAAAAATTCGACCAGGGGTCCCTCACCCCTTTTACACCTTC
j_call: TRBJ1-1; d_call: TRBD1; v_call: TRBV30; clone_size: NA; cdr3_aa: CAWSVFGQGASGTEAFF; cdr3_nt: TGTGCCTGGAGTGTATTCGGGCAGGGGGCGAGCGGCACTGAAGCTTTCTTT
j_call: TRBJ1-5; d_call: TRBD1; v_call: TRBV30; clone_size: NA; cdr3_aa: CAWSVDDRVGQPQHF; cdr3_nt: TGTGCCTGGAGTGTGGATGACAGGGTTGGACAGCCCCAGCATTTT
j_call: TRBJ2-7; d_call: NA; v_call: TRBV6-5; clone_size: NA; cdr3_aa: CAIGGHEQYF; cdr3_nt: TGTGCCATTGGGGGGCACGAGCAGTACTTC
j_call: TRBJ1-2; d_call: NA; v_call: TRBV18; clone_size: NA; cdr3_aa: CASSQQDRYTF; cdr3_nt: TGTGCCAGCTCACAACAGGATCGCTACACCTTC